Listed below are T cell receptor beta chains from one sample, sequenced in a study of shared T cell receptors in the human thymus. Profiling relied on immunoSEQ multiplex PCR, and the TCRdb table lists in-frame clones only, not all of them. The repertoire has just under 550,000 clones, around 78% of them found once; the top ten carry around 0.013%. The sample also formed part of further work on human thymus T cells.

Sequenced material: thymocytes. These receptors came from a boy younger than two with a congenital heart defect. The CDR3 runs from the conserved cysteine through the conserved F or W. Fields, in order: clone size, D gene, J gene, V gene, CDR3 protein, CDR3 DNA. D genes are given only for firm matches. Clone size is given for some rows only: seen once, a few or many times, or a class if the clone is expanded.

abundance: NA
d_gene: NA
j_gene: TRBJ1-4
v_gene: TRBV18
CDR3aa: CASSSKNRTGEEKLFF
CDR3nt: TGTGCCAGCTCATCAAAGAACAGGACGGGTGAGGAAAAACTGTTTTTT

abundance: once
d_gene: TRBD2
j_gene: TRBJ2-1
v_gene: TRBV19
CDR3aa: CASSRGGRSLYNEQFF
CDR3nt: TGTGCCAGTAGTAGGGGCGGGAGGTCCCTCTACAATGAGCAGTTCTTC

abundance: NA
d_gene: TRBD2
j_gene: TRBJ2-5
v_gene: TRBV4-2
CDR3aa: CASSQDPLAGTTVLETQYF
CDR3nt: TGTGCCAGCAGCCAAGACCCCCTAGCGGGAACGACCGTTCTAGAGACCCAGTACTTC

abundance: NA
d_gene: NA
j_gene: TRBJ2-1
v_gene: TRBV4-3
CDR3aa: CASSQEWRRDYNEQFF
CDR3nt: TGCGCCAGCAGCCAAGAATGGCGGAGGGACTACAATGAGCAGTTCTTC

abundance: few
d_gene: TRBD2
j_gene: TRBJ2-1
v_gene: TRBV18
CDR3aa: CASSPGTSESSYNEQFF
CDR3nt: TGTGCCAGCTCACCAGGGACTAGCGAGAGCTCCTACAATGAGCAGTTCTTC

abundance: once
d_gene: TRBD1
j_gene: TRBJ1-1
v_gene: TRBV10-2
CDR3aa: CASRQGEDTEAFF
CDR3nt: TGCGCCAGCCGACAGGGGGAGGACACTGAAGCTTTCTTT

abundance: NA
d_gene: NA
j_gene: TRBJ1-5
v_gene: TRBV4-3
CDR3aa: CASSQGRVGQPQHF
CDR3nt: TGCGCCAGCAGCCAAGGGAGAGTCGGGCAGCCCCAGCATTTT

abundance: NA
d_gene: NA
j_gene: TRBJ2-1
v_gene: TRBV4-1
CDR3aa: CASSPLTNEQFF
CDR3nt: TGCGCCAGCAGCCCCCTAACCAATGAGCAGTTCTTC

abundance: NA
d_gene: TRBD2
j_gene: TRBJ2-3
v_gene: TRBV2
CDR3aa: CASSDAHSGRLTDTQYF
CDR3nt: TGTGCCAGCAGTGACGCCCATAGCGGGAGGCTCACAGATACGCAGTATTTT

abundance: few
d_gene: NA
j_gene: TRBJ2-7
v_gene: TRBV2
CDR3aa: CASSEAAGFPYEQYF
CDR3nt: TGTGCCAGCAGTGAAGCGGCGGGGTTCCCCTACGAGCAGTACTTC

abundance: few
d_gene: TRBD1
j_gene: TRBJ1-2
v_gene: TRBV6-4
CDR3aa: CASSDEGAGYGYTF
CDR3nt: TGTGCCAGCAGTGACGAGGGGGCAGGGTATGGCTACACCTTC

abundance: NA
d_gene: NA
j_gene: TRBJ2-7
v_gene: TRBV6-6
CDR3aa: CASSYDWSYEQYF
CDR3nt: TGTGCCAGCAGTTACGACTGGAGCTACGAGCAGTACTTC

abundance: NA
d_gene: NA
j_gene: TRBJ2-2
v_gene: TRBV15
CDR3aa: CATSRDRAGPNTGELFF
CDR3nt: TGTGCCACCAGCAGAGATCGGGCGGGACCGAACACCGGGGAGCTGTTTTTT

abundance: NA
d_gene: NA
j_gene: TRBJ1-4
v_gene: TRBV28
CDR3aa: CASRLGRGENEKLFF
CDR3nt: TGTGCCAGCAGGTTGGGTCGGGGGGAGAATGAAAAACTGTTTTTT

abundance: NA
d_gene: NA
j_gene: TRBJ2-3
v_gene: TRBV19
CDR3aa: CASSQGLADTQYF
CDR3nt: TGTGCCAGTAGTCAGGGATTGGCAGATACGCAGTATTTT

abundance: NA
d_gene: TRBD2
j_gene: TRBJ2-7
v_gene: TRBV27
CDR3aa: CASTPTSGSYEQYF
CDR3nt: TGTGCCAGCACCCCGACTAGCGGGAGTTACGAGCAGTACTTC

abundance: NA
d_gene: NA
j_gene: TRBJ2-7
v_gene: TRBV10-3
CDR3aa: CASPASGDYPCGKYF
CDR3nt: NA

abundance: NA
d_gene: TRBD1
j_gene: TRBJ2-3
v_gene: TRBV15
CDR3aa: CATSRAPGQRPLDTQYF
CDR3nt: TGTGCCACCAGCAGAGCACCGGGACAGCGCCCGCTGGATACGCAGTATTTT

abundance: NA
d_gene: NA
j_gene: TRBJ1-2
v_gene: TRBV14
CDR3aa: CASSQASPAGPNYGYTF
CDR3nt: TGTGCCAGCAGCCAAGCCTCCCCCGCAGGGCCTAACTATGGCTACACCTTC

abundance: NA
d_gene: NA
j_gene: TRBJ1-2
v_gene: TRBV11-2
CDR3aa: CASSLGGGRGGYTF
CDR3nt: TGTGCCAGCAGCCTAGGGGGGGGCCGAGGCGGCTACACCTTC

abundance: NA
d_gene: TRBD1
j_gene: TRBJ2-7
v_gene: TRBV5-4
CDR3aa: CASSRGQVEFYEQYF
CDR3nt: TGTGCCAGCAGCCGGGGACAGGTTGAATTCTACGAGCAGTACTTC

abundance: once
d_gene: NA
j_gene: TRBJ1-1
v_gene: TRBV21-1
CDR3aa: CASSKRGDRDYTEAFF
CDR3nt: TGTGCCAGCAGCAAACGGGGGGACAGGGACTACACTGAAGCTTTCTTT

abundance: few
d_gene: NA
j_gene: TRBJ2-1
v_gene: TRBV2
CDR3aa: CASRGLEGPYNEQFF
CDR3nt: TGTGCCAGCAGGGGACTGGAGGGGCCCTACAATGAGCAGTTCTTC

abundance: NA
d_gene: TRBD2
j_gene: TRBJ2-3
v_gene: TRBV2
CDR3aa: CASSDRAGGGGGTDTQYF
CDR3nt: TGTGCCAGCAGTGACCGAGCGGGAGGCGGAGGGGGCACAGATACGCAGTATTTT

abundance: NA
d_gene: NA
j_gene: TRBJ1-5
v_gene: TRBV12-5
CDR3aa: CASGLDRVEYQPQHF
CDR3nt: TGTGCTAGTGGTTTGGACAGGGTGGAATATCAGCCCCAGCATTTT

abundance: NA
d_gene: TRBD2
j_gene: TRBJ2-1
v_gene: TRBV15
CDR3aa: CATSSQGLAGSYNEQFF
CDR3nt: TGTGCCACCAGCAGTCAAGGACTAGCGGGGTCCTACAATGAGCAGTTCTTC

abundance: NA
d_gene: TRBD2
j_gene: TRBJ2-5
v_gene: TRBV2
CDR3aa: CASSEPSVGRGGQETQYF
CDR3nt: TGTGCCAGCAGTGAGCCCTCCGTAGGGAGGGGTGGGCAAGAGACCCAGTACTTC

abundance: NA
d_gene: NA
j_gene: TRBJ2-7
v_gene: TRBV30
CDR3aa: CAWKRQRISYEQYF
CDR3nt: TGTGCCTGGAAACGACAGAGGATTTCCTACGAGCAGTACTTC

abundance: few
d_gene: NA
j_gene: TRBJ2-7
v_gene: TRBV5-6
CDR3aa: CASSLAEGDRDSYEQYF
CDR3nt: TGTGCCAGCAGCTTGGCAGAGGGAGATAGGGACTCCTACGAGCAGTACTTC

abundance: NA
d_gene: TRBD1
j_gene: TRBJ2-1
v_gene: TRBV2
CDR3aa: CASRDGQAFGEQFF
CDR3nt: TGTGCCAGCAGGGACGGACAGGCCTTCGGGGAGCAGTTCTTC

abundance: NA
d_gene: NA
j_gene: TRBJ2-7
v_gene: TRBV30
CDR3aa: CAWSLRLTYEQYF
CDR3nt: TGTGCCTGGAGCCTGAGACTGACCTACGAGCAGTACTTC

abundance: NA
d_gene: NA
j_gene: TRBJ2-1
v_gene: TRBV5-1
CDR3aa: CASSWRADEQFF
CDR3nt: TGCGCCAGCAGCTGGAGGGCGGATGAGCAGTTCTTC

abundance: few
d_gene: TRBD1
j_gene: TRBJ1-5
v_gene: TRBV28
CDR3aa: CASSHGQGNQPQHF
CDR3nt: TGTGCCAGCAGTCACGGACAGGGGAATCAGCCCCAGCATTTT

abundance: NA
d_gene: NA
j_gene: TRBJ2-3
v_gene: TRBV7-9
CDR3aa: CASSLPAGTDTQYF
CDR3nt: TGTGCCAGCAGCTTACCCGCGGGAACAGATACGCAGTATTTT

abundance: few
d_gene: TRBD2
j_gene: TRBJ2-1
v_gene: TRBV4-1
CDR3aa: CASSQVSSGRRDEQFF
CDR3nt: TGCGCCAGCAGCCAAGTATCTAGCGGGAGAAGGGATGAGCAGTTCTTC

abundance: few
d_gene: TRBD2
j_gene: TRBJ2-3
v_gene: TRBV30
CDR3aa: CAWGLAGPTDTQYF
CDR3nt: TGTGCCTGGGGACTAGCGGGACCCACAGATACGCAGTATTTT

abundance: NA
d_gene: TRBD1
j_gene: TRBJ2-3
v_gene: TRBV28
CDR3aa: CASSLEEGTGGTDTQYF
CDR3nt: TGTGCCAGCAGTTTAGAGGAGGGGACAGGGGGGACAGATACGCAGTATTTT

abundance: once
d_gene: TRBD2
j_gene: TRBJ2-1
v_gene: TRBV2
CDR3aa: CASSDSSGQYNEQFF
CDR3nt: TGTGCCAGCAGTGATTCTAGCGGACAATACAATGAGCAGTTCTTC

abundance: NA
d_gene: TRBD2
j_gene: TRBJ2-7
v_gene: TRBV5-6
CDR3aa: CASSLAGSGGGYEQYF
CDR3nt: TGTGCCAGCAGCTTAGCAGGCTCGGGGGGTGGGTACGAGCAGTACTTC

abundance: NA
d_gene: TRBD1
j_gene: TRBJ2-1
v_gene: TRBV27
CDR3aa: CASSPNIPGQESSYNEQFF
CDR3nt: TGTGCCAGCAGTCCCAACATACCGGGACAGGAAAGCTCCTACAATGAGCAGTTCTTC

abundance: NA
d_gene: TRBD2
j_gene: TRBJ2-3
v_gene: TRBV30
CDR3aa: CAWKGGGSPQRELGTDTQYF
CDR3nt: TGTGCCTGGAAAGGGGGGGGATCCCCACAGCGGGAGTTGGGGACAGATACGCAGTATTTT

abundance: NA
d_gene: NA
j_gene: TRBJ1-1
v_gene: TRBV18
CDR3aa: CASSPGPGRAGVRNTEAFF
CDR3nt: TGTGCCAGCTCACCAGGCCCGGGGAGGGCAGGGGTGCGGAACACTGAAGCTTTCTTT

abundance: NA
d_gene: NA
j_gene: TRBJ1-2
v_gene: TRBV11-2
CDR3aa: CASSLGDRYTF
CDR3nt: TGTGCCAGCAGCTTAGGAGATCGCTACACCTTC

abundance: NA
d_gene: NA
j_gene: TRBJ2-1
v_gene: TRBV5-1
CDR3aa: CASSPPGHPLGNEQFF
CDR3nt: TGCGCCAGCAGCCCTCCGGGACATCCGTTGGGCAATGAGCAGTTCTTC

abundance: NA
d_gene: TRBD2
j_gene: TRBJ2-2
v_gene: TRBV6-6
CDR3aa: CASSPSGRSSTGELFF
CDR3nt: TGTGCCAGCAGCCCTAGCGGGAGGTCATCTACCGGGGAGCTGTTTTTT

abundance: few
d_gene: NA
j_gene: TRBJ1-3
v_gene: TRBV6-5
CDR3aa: CASKDPGGSGNTIYF
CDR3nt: TGTGCCAGCAAGGACCCGGGGGGATCTGGAAACACCATATATTTT

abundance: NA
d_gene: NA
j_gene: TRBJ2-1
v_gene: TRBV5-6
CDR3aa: CASTPISGPGNEQFF
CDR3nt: TGTGCCAGCACCCCGATTAGCGGCCCCGGCAATGAGCAGTTCTTC

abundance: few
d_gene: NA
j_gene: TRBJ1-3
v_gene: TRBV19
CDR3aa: CASTTGQIGNTIYF
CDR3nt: TGTGCCAGTACCACTGGACAGATAGGAAACACCATATATTTT

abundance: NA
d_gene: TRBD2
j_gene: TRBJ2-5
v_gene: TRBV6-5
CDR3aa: CASSFLERGGGETQYF
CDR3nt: TGTGCCAGCAGTTTCCTAGAGCGGGGCGGGGGAGAGACCCAGTACTTC

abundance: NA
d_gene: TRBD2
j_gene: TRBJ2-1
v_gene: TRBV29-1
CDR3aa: CSVVGTSSYNEQFF
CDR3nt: TGCAGCGTTGTGGGGACTAGCTCCTACAATGAGCAGTTCTTC

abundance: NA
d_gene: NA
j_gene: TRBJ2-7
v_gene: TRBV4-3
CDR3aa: CASSRDAGPSYEQYF
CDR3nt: TGCGCCAGCAGCCGTGACGCGGGCCCCTCCTACGAGCAGTACTTC

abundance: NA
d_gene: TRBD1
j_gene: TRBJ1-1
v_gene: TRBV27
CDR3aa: CASRIQGENSEAFF
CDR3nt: TGTGCCAGCAGGATACAGGGGGAAAACTCTGAAGCTTTCTTT

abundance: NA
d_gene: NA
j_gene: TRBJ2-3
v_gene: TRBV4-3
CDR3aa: CASSQVYPGTDTQYF
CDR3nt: TGCGCCAGCAGCCAAGTTTACCCGGGCACAGATACGCAGTATTTT

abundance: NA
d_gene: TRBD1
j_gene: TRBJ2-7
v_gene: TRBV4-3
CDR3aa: CASSQTRGPYEQYF
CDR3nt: TGCGCCAGCAGCCAGACCAGGGGGCCCTACGAGCAGTACTTC